The 24 T cell receptor beta chains below were found in one sample sequenced in a study of glioma-infiltrating T cells after dendritic cell vaccination. Using immunoSEQ multiplex PCR, the repertoire was profiled, and TCRdb retains in-frame clones only, with some absent. The data show 85,000 to 100,000 clones, 81% seen once. Time point: after dendritic cell vaccination, including at tumor progression/relapse. Sequencing was performed on blood, taken after dendritic cell vaccination. These receptors originate from a human donor with glioblastoma.

The V gene is TRBV4-1, the J gene TRBJ1-5; TRBD1 is a possible D gene (6 bases). Germline V gives CDR1 MGHRA, CDR2 YSYEKL. This CDR3 is built from 16 residues. Trimming took 2 bases from V and 1 from J, leaving 12 bases between them. CDR3 protein: CASSQRFQGSNQPQHF. The CDR3 DNA reads as TGCGCCAGCAGCCAACGGTTCCAGGGGAGCAATCAGCCCCAGCATTTT.

The count of this clone is one. The rearrangement uses TRBV5-1 and TRBJ2-3; D is undetermined. V was pared by 0 bases and J by 0 bases, with 11 bases between. Germline V CDR1 and CDR2: SGHRS, YFSETQ. CDR3 length: 16 amino acids. DNA of the CDR3: TGCGCCAGCAGCTTGGGTCAACGCGGAAGCACAGATACGCAGTATTTT. It codes for CASSLGQRGSTDTQYF.

This clone showed up just a few times. V is TRBV7-9 and J is TRBJ1-1, with D uncertain. This CDR3 comprises 13 residues. Trimming shortened V by 5 bases and J by 1 base, and 8 bases separated the two germline ends. Per germline, CDR1 SEHNR and CDR2 FQNEAQ (reference sequence). The CDR3: CASSRTENTEAFF. DNA for the CDR3: TGTGCCAGCAGCCGAACAGAGAACACTGAAGCTTTCTTT.

The table lists this clone with a count of one. The chain couples TRBV6-5 to TRBJ1-5; D gene ambiguous. Germline V lookup: CDR1 MNHEY, CDR2 SVGAGI. The V end lost 0 bases, the J end lost 6 bases, and 9 bases lay between the germline ends. This CDR3 has 14 amino acids. CDR3 loop: CASSYSSGIQPQHF. The CDR3 DNA reads as TGTGCCAGCAGTTACTCGTCGGGGATTCAGCCCCAGCATTTT.

V and J are TRBV7-3 and TRBJ2-2; a weak D match, TRBD1 (5 bases). Germline CDR1 SGHTA, CDR2 FQGTGA. CDR3 length: 13 amino acids. Trimming removed 6 bases from V and 6 bases from J, with 11 bases in between. The DNA for the CDR3 is TGTGCCAGCAGTCTTCAGGGTTCCGGGGAGCTGTTTTTT. Translation gives CASSLQGSGELFF.

The rearrangement links TRBV5-1 to TRBJ2-1, with 13 bases aligning to TRBD2. The CDR3 has 18 amino acids. Per the germline V gene, CDR1 is SGHRS and CDR2 is YFSETQ. The ends lost 4 bases at V and 0 bases at J; junction bases unmatched: 7. The CDR3 nucleotides are TGCGCCAGCAGCCGGACTAGCGGGGGCTCGAGCTCCTACAATGAGCAGTTCTTC. This sequence encodes CASSRTSGGSSSYNEQFF. Full variable domain (missing parts from reference TRBV5-1 and TRBJ2-1): KAGVTQTPRYLIKTRGQQVTLSCSPISGHRSVSWYQQTPGQGLQFLFEYFSETQRNKGNFPGRFSGRQFSNSRSEMNVSTLELGDSALYLCASSRTSGGSSSYNEQFFGPGTRLTVL.

This clone was recorded once. The V and J genes are TRBV2 and TRBJ2-4; 10 bases fit TRBD2. The CDR3 is 16 amino acids. CDR1 is SNHLY and CDR2 is FYNNEI in the germline V gene. J was trimmed by 7 bases and V by 0 bases; bases with no gene match: 6. The chain's CDR3 is CASSEALSGRANIQYF. CDR3 nucleotides: TGTGCCAGCAGTGAAGCTCTCAGCGGGAGGGCCAACATTCAGTACTTC.

The DNA of the CDR3 is TGTGCCAGCAGCCCTCGGGCTAGCGGTGTTTCTAGCACAGATACGCAGTATTTT. Its translation is CASSPRASGVSSTDTQYF. The chain is built from TRBV9 and TRBJ2-3; 7 bases align to TRBD2. Trimming took 4 bases from V and 0 from J; bases not matched to a gene: 14. Per germline, CDR1 SGDLS and CDR2 YYNGEE. CDR3 length: 18 residues.

V usage is TRBV4-2 and J usage is TRBJ1-6, with 7 bases fitting TRBD1. The germline gives CDR1 LGHNA, CDR2 YNFKEQ. This CDR3 is built from 17 residues. Trimming took 0 bases from V and 6 from J; bases not matched to a gene: 8. CDR3 DNA: TGTGCCAGCAGCCAAGAGCTGGGACAGACCTTTAATTCACCCCTCCACTTT. This encodes CASSQELGQTFNSPLHF.

The J gene is TRBJ1-5, the V gene TRBV25-1, with D perhaps matching TRBD1 (6 bases). V was clipped by 2 bases and J by 9 bases, with 14 bases between them. CDR3 length: 14 amino acids. Germline V CDR1 and CDR2: MGHDK, SYGVNS. The CDR3 nucleotides are TGTGCCAGCAGTGAAGGGGGCCTTCTTGCGCCCCAGCATTTT. Its protein is CASSEGGLLAPQHF. The whole variable domain, remainder taken from reference TRBV25-1 and TRBJ1-5, is EADIYQTPRYLVIGTGKKITLECSQTMGHDKMYWYQQDPGMELHLIHYSYGVNSTEKGDLSSESTVSRIRTEHFPLTLESARPSHTSQYLCASSEGGLLAPQHFGDGTRLSIL.

This clone was counted a few times. The chain uses TRBV28 and TRBJ1-6; a possible D gene is TRBD1 (6 bases). CDR1 and CDR2 from the germline V gene are MDHEN and SYDVKM. This CDR3 contains 16 residues. V dropped 5 bases and J dropped 5 bases, with 16 bases sitting between them. CDR3: CASSPDRRPHNSPLHF. The CDR3 nucleotides read TGTGCCAGCAGTCCCGACAGGCGACCTCATAATTCACCCCTCCACTTT.

The chain links TRBV18 to TRBJ1-5, with 8 bases identical to TRBD1. The CDR3 extends over 16 amino acids. V trimming: 3 bases; J trimming: 2 bases; junction bases outside the gene matches: 6. Germline CDR1 KGHSH, CDR2 LQKENI. The CDR3 DNA follows: TGTGCCAGCTCACCGCCCGGACAGGGAGGCAATCAGCCCCAGCATTTT. The encoded protein is CASSPPGQGGNQPQHF.

This rearrangement joins TRBV6-5 to TRBJ1-1; 8 nucleotides agree with TRBD1. The junction had 2 bases not matched to a gene; V was cut back by 5 bases and J by 0 bases. The CDR3 length is 14 residues. Germline CDR1 reads MNHEY; CDR2 reads SVGAGI. CDR3 in amino acids: CASSVGQVNTEAFF. CDR3 coding DNA: TGTGCCAGCAGTGTGGGACAGGTGAACACTGAAGCTTTCTTT.

The chain is built from TRBV4-1 and TRBJ2-1; D remains ambiguous. The CDR3 consists of 13 residues. The germline gives CDR1 MGHRA, CDR2 YSYEKL. V was cut by 0 bases and J by 9 bases, with 9 bases left in between. This chain's CDR3 is CASSQDREREQFF. The CDR3 bases are TGCGCCAGCAGCCAAGACCGAGAACGTGAGCAGTTCTTC.

This chain links TRBV2 with TRBJ1-6; no clear D gene. Germline V lookup: CDR1 SNHLY, CDR2 FYNNEI. This CDR3 is built from 15 residues. Trimming pared 4 bases from V and 0 bases from J, leaving 7 bases between. The CDR3 nucleotides read TGTGCCAGCAGTGGGGAGAGCTCCTATAATTCACCCCTCCACTTT. This translates into CASSGESSYNSPLHF.

The gene calls are TRBV18 and TRBJ2-1; maybe TRBD2 (5 bases). V lost 3 bases to trimming and J lost 2 bases, with 11 bases between them. Germline CDR1 KGHSH, CDR2 LQKENI. The CDR3 spans 15 residues. In nucleotides, the CDR3 is TGTGCCAGCTCACCCCCCGGGAATCCCTACAATGAGCAGTTCTTC. Its protein is CASSPPGNPYNEQFF.

This chain joins TRBV2 and TRBJ1-5; TRBD1 is a possible D gene (5 bases). The CDR3 has 16 residues. The germline V gene encodes CDR1 SNHLY and CDR2 FYNNEI. V lost 6 bases, J lost 3 bases, and 18 bases lay in between. The CDR3 spells CASSDQGTVNNQPQHF. The CDR3 coding sequence is TGTGCCAGCAGCGACCAGGGAACCGTGAACAATCAGCCCCAGCATTTT. Complete variable domain (other parts from reference TRBV2 and TRBJ1-5): EPEVTQTPSHQVTQMGQEVILRCVPISNHLYFYWYRQILGQKVEFLVSFYNNEISEKSEIFDDQFSVERPDGSNFTLKIRSTKLEDSAMYFCASSDQGTVNNQPQHFGDGTRLSIL.

The chain couples TRBV6-4 to TRBJ2-1, with 9 nucleotides matching TRBD2. V trimming: 2 bases; J trimming: 7 bases; junction bases outside the gene matches: 6. The length of the CDR3 is 15 residues. Looked up from germline, CDR1 is MRHNA and CDR2 is SNTAGT. CDR3 sequence reads: CASSDTGGGANEQFF. The CDR3 region has the DNA TGTGCCAGCAGTGACACGGGCGGGGGGGCAAATGAGCAGTTCTTC.

The chain employs TRBV29-1 and TRBJ1-2, with 9 bases lining up with TRBD1. Looked up from germline, CDR1 is SQVTM and CDR2 is ANQGSEA. V trimming: 6 bases; J trimming: 7 bases; junction bases outside the gene matches: 9. CDR3 size: 13 residues. This CDR3 is CSVPRQGGIGYTF. CDR3 in DNA: TGCAGCGTACCCCGACAGGGGGGGATTGGCTACACCTTC. Complete variable domain (other parts from reference TRBV29-1 and TRBJ1-2): SAVISQKPSRDICQRGTSLTIQCQVDSQVTMMFWYRQQPGQSLTLIATANQGSEATYESGFVIDKFPISRPNLTFSTLTVSNMSPEDSSIYLCSVPRQGGIGYTFGSGTRLTVV.

This chain links TRBV5-1 with TRBJ2-7; 8 bases map to TRBD2. Germline V gene sequence: CDR1 SGHRS, CDR2 YFSETQ. The CDR3 totals 15 residues. The junction had 13 bases not matched to a gene; V was cut back by 5 bases and J by 6 bases. CDR3 coding DNA: TGCGCCAGCAGAGTAGTGGGACTAGAGTATGCCGAGCAGTACTTC. It is translated as CASRVVGLEYAEQYF.

This clone appeared a few times. The V call is TRBV4-2, the J call TRBJ2-1; 10 nucleotides match TRBD2. The J segment lost 0 bases and the V segment lost 1 base, leaving 12 bases of the junction unmatched. Germline loops: CDR1 LGHNA, CDR2 YNFKEQ. CDR3 length: 20 amino acids. The CDR3 is CASSQVVPSGGLSSYNEQFF. For the CDR3, the DNA is TGTGCCAGCAGCCAAGTTGTGCCTAGCGGGGGTCTAAGCTCCTACAATGAGCAGTTCTTC.

This rearrangement joins TRBV6-5 to TRBJ2-3; 8 nucleotides match TRBD1. CDR1 MNHEY and CDR2 SVGAGI come from the germline V gene. The CDR3 sequence is 15 residues long. V shed 2 bases, J shed 4 bases, and the junction held 5 bases outside the gene matches. DNA for the CDR3: TGTGCCAGCAGTTACGGCGACAGGGGCTCAGATACGCAGTATTTT. This gives the protein CASSYGDRGSDTQYF.

CDR3: CASSRTSGGADTQYF. As DNA, the CDR3 is TGTGCCAGCAGCCGGACTAGCGGGGGAGCAGATACGCAGTATTTT. The chain uses TRBV2 and TRBJ2-3, with TRBD2 identical over 13 bases. Trimming removed 6 bases from V and 4 bases from J; junction bases left unmatched: 4. This CDR3 is built from 15 residues. Germline CDR1 reads SNHLY; CDR2 reads FYNNEI.

The chain has TRBV5-1 and TRBJ2-7; 9 bases match TRBD1. Looked up from germline, CDR1 is SGHRS and CDR2 is YFSETQ. This CDR3 has 13 amino acids. V lost 4 bases, J lost 4 bases, and 3 bases stayed unmatched. The DNA of the CDR3 is TGCGCCAGCAGCACGGGACAGGGTTACGAGCAGTACTTC. As protein: CASSTGQGYEQYF.